One sample yielded the 13 T cell receptor beta chains listed below, sequenced in a study of early T cells in non-severe SARS-CoV-2 infection. TCRdb itself ran the 5' RACE reads through MiXCR, one entry per CDR3 protein. The table shows fewer than 60,000 distinct CDR3 sequences, with roughly 9.2% occurring only once. The specimen sequenced was whole blood. These receptors all stem from an adult who was a healthcare worker with PCR-confirmed SARS-CoV-2 infection or an uninfected control (not recorded which).

The table lists this clonotype with many counts. The chain combines TRBV10-2 with TRBJ2-1; perhaps TRBD1 as D (6 bases). Per germline, CDR1 WSHSY and CDR2 SAAADI. This CDR3 contains 16 residues. Between the trimmed V and J ends, which lost 4 bases and 7 bases, there was a span of 20 bases. The CDR3 region has the DNA TGCGCCAGCAGTGGATCCGGGACACGAGAGACAAATGAGCAGTTCTTC. It specifies CASSGSGTRETNEQFF.

This clonotype has a count of ten or more. This chain joins TRBV10-3 and TRBJ2-2; 12 nucleotides line up with TRBD2. Germline trimming cut 0 bases from V and 7 bases from J; bases unmatched to any gene: 6. The CDR3 contains 17 residues. CDR1 is ENHRY and CDR2 is SYGVKD in the germline V gene. DNA of the CDR3: TGTGCCATCAGTGAGTCACGGACTAGCGGGACCAACGGGGAGCTGTTTTTT. The encoded protein is CAISESRTSGTNGELFF.

This clonotype was seen ten or more times. This rearrangement joins TRBV12-5 to TRBJ1-1; no firm D call. Germline loops: CDR1 LGHNT, CDR2 FRNRAP. Trimming removed 6 bases at V and 10 bases at J, with 6 bases between. The CDR3 is 9 residues long. CDR3 DNA sequence: TGTGCTAGTGGCCCACCAGCTTTCTTT. It translates to CASGPPAFF. Together with reference TRBV12-5 and TRBJ1-1, the CDR3 gives the full variable domain: DARVTQTPRHKVTEMGQEVTMRCQPILGHNTVFWYRQTMMQGLELLAYFRNRAPLDDSGMPKDRFSAEMPDATLATLKIQPSEPRDSAVYFCASGPPAFFGQGTRLTVV.

This clonotype has a handful of counts. The chain recombines TRBV6-1 with TRBJ2-3; a possible D gene is TRBD2 (6 bases). Germline V gene lookup returns CDR1 MNHNS and CDR2 SASEGT. This CDR3 is built from 14 residues. V lost 9 bases and J 3 bases, leaving 16 bases between the germline ends. The DNA for the CDR3 is TGTGCCAGTTCAAATAACGGGGGTACAGATACGCAGTATTTT. The encoded protein is CASSNNGGTDTQYF.

This clonotype was counted between two and nine times. The rearrangement joins TRBV20-1 to TRBJ2-2, with D tentatively TRBD2 (5 bases). The length of the CDR3 is 13 residues. The V end was cut by 3 bases, the J end by 1 base, with 6 bases between. CDR1 is DFQATT and CDR2 is SNEGSKA in the germline V gene (reference sequence). The CDR3 nucleotides read TGCAGTGCTAGCGGGGAGAACACCGGGGAGCTGTTTTTT. Its translation is CSASGENTGELFF.

The chain joins TRBV24-1 to TRBJ2-1, with D possibly being TRBD1 (5 bases). CDR1 KGHDR and CDR2 SFDVKD come from the germline V gene. This CDR3 is built from 16 residues. V lost 4 bases and J lost 8, with 20 bases in between. The CDR3 loop is CATSDPLTAFGDEQFF. The CDR3 DNA follows: TGTGCCACCAGTGACCCACTGACAGCGTTTGGCGATGAGCAGTTCTTC.

This clonotype was picked up many times. V gene TRBV20-1 combines with J gene TRBJ1-2, with 9 positions matching TRBD1. This CDR3 contains 13 residues. The ends lost 0 bases at V and 8 bases at J; junction bases unmatched: 4. CDR1 DFQATT and CDR2 SNEGSKA come from the germline V gene (reference sequence). The CDR3 here is CSARDLGTGGYTF. CDR3 nucleotide sequence: TGCAGTGCTAGAGATCTAGGGACAGGGGGCTACACCTTC.

J is TRBJ1-1 and V is TRBV13; no firm D call. Germline V gives CDR1 PRHDT, CDR2 FYEKMQ (reference sequence). The CDR3 spans 11 residues. V shed 4 bases and J shed 8 bases, with 8 bases lying between them. This CDR3 reads CASSSRPEAFF. The CDR3, as DNA: TGTGCCAGCAGCTCCCGGCCGGAAGCTTTCTTT. Full variable domain (rest looked up from reference TRBV13 and TRBJ1-1): AAGVIQSPRHLIKEKRETATLKCYPIPRHDTVYWYQQGPGQDPQFLISFYEKMQSDKGSIPDRFSAQQFSDYHSELNMSSLELGDSALYFCASSSRPEAFFGQGTRLTVV.

This clonotype turned up a few times. The rearrangement links TRBV20-1 to TRBJ2-1; 9 nucleotides line up with TRBD2. Germline trimming cut 5 bases from V and 6 bases from J; bases unmatched to any gene: 5. The germline V gene has CDR1 DFQATT and CDR2 SNEGSKA (reference sequence). The CDR3 extends over 13 amino acids. CDR3 sequence reads: CSAGGLAINEQFF. DNA for the CDR3: TGCAGTGCTGGGGGACTAGCAATCAATGAGCAGTTCTTC.

The chain has TRBV7-8 and TRBJ2-2, with D possibly being TRBD1 (6 bases). V gave up 5 bases and J gave up 4 bases, with 14 bases separating them. Germline V gene sequence: CDR1 SGHVS, CDR2 FQNEAQ. The CDR3 spans 15 residues. Written as DNA, the CDR3 is TGTGCCAGCAGCCTCAGCAGACAGGTCACCGGGGAGCTGTTTTTT. Protein product: CASSLSRQVTGELFF.

This clonotype was observed at least ten times. This chain uses TRBV20-1 with TRBJ2-7, with 7 nucleotides matching TRBD2. CDR3 length equals 12 residues. CDR1 and CDR2 from the germline V gene are DFQATT and SNEGSKA (reference sequence). CDR3 amino acids: CSQAGLGYEQYF. Written as DNA, the CDR3 is TGCAGCCAAGCGGGATTGGGGTACGAGCAGTACTTC.

There are many counts of this clonotype. This chain connects TRBV20-1 to TRBJ2-4; TRBD2 matches at 13 bases. Unmatched junction bases numbered 9, after V lost 4 bases and J lost 9 bases. In germline, CDR1 is DFQATT, CDR2 SNEGSKA (reference sequence). The CDR3 spans 15 residues. This chain's CDR3 is CSATQRTSGSVIQYF. As DNA, the CDR3 is TGCAGTGCTACCCAACGGACTAGCGGGAGTGTCATTCAGTACTTC.

About this clonotype itself: A much bigger clone sits one base away, suggesting this may be a read error. V gene TRBV5-1 combines with J gene TRBJ2-7; D not resolved. Germline CDR1 and CDR2: SGHRS and YFSETQ. The CDR3 has 13 residues. The CDR3 here is CASSLADSYELYF. The CDR3 region has the DNA TGCGCCAGCAGCTTGGCCGACTCCTACGAGCTGTACTTC.